This is a list of T cell receptor beta chains from one sample in a study of beta chain features in type 1 diabetes. Sequencing used immunoSEQ multiplex PCR; TCRdb keeps in-frame clones, though not all of them. The sample holds roughly 610,000 clones, around 16% seen once. The sequencing sample was made of naive CD4+ T cells from blood. The receptors come from a man between 18 and 29 years old in good health. Both conserved end residues are part of each CDR3. The D gene is left open where the match is weak. Rows may omit the clone size; those that give it use once, few, many or a size class.

v_gene	abundance	d_gene	j_gene	CDR3aa	CDR3nt
TRBV6-5	NA	NA	TRBJ2-1	CASSSGEKYNEQFF	TGTGCCAGCAGTAGCGGTGAGAAGTACAATGAGCAGTTCTTC
TRBV5-4	few	NA	TRBJ1-1	CASSYRDTEAFF	TGTGCCAGCAGCTATAGAGACACTGAAGCTTTCTTT
TRBV28	NA	NA	TRBJ2-1	CASSPVGGGRYNEQFF	TGTGCCAGCAGTCCCGTGGGAGGGGGCCGCTACAATGAGCAGTTCTTC
TRBV7-9	few	TRBD1	TRBJ1-1	CASSFLRQGGNTEAFF	TGTGCCAGCAGCTTCTTAAGACAGGGCGGGAACACTGAAGCTTTCTTT
TRBV7-9	few	NA	TRBJ2-7	CASSFAGRGEQYF	TGTGCCAGCAGCTTCGCGGGCAGGGGCGAGCAGTACTTC
TRBV27	NA	NA	TRBJ2-1	CASSYATTRAVNEQFF	TGTGCCAGCAGTTACGCCACGACGCGGGCTGTGAATGAGCAGTTCTTC
TRBV30	few	TRBD1	TRBJ1-4	CAWSVPQGRSEKLFF	TGTGCCTGGAGTGTACCACAGGGGAGGAGTGAAAAACTGTTTTTT
TRBV15	few	TRBD1	TRBJ1-6	CATSRDTGVGSPLHF	TGTGCCACCAGCAGAGACACAGGGGTAGGATCACCCCTCCACTTT
TRBV18	few	NA	TRBJ1-1	CATSTVLNTEAFF	TGTGCCACCTCGACAGTTCTGAACACTGAAGCTTTCTTT
TRBV25-1	NA	TRBD1	TRBJ1-6	CASSEFRDRGVPLHF	TGTGCCAGCAGTGAGTTCCGGGACAGGGGAGTACCCCTCCACTTT
TRBV7-9	few	TRBD1	TRBJ2-3	CASRPRSGTGAPLGTQYF	TGTGCCAGCAGGCCCCGAAGTGGCACAGGGGCCCCGCTCGGGACGCAGTATTTT
TRBV27	NA	TRBD1	TRBJ1-5	CASRHKGQGAQPQHF	TGTGCCAGCAGGCATAAAGGACAGGGCGCTCAGCCCCAGCATTTT
TRBV10-3	few	NA	TRBJ1-1	CAISEIQEGEAFF	TGTGCCATCAGTGAGATACAGGAGGGTGAAGCTTTCTTT
TRBV5-1	NA	TRBD2	TRBJ2-7	CASSLGLADYEQYF	TGCGCCAGCAGCTTGGGACTAGCGGATTACGAGCAGTACTTC
TRBV7-9	few	NA	TRBJ1-5	CASSLGANQPQHF	TGTGCCAGCAGCTTAGGGGCTAATCAGCCCCAGCATTTT
TRBV6-6	NA	NA	TRBJ2-4	CASSYWGAAKNIQYF	TGTGCCAGCAGTTACTGGGGGGCAGCCAAAAACATTCAGTACTTC
TRBV6-6	NA	NA	TRBJ2-3	CASSFTPDTQYF	TGTGCCAGCAGTTTCACACCAGATACGCAGTATTTT
TRBV2	few	NA	TRBJ1-1	CASGGPTEAFF	TGTGCCAGCGGGGGGCCCACTGAAGCTTTCTTT
TRBV27	NA	NA	TRBJ2-5	CASSLSVLLETQYF	TGTGCCAGCAGTTTATCGGTGTTGTTGGAGACCCAGTACTTC
TRBV15	NA	NA	TRBJ2-3	CATSRDGTWGDTQYF	TGTGCCACCAGCAGAGATGGAACCTGGGGGGATACGCAGTATTTT
TRBV6-5	few	NA	TRBJ2-5	CASRATHAKTQYF	TGTGCCAGCAGGGCTACTCACGCCAAGACCCAGTACTTC
TRBV7-9	NA	NA	TRBJ2-1	CASSPSSYNEQFF	TGTGCCAGCAGCCCGAGCTCCTACAATGAGCAGTTCTTC
TRBV10-3	few	NA	TRBJ2-2	CAINQQYTGELFF	TGTGCCATCAACCAGCAATACACCGGGGAGCTGTTTTTT
TRBV28	NA	NA	TRBJ1-2	CASSLPALNYGYTF	TGTGCCAGCAGTTTACCTGCCCTTAACTATGGCTACACCTTC
TRBV21-1	few	NA	TRBJ2-2	CASSKTIAGAHGELFF	TGTGCCAGCAGCAAAACAATAGCGGGGGCCCACGGGGAGCTGTTTTTT
TRBV9	NA	TRBD1	TRBJ1-2	CASSVGGTGEGYTF	TGTGCCAGCAGCGTAGGAGGGACAGGGGAGGGCTACACCTTC
TRBV7-6	NA	TRBD2	TRBJ2-1	CASSLVAGAEVEQFF	TGTGCCAGCAGCTTAGTAGCGGGGGCAGAGGTTGAGCAGTTCTTC
TRBV4-3	NA	TRBD2	TRBJ2-4	CASSQPGRGKNIQYF	TGCGCCAGCAGCCAACCGGGGAGGGGCAAAAACATTCAGTACTTC
TRBV1	NA	NA	TRBJ1-2	CTSSQVASWQQNYGYTF	TGCACCAGCAGCCAAGTTGCATCGTGGCAGCAAAACTATGGCTACACCTTC
TRBV23-1	NA	NA	TRBJ1-4	CASSLRVGGDQPFATNEKLFF	TGCGCCAGCTCCTTACGGGTGGGCGGGGACCAACCTTTTGCAACTAATGAAAAACTGTTTTTT
TRBV4-1	NA	NA	TRBJ2-2	CASSQNSRNTGELFF	TGCGCCAGCAGCCAAAATAGCCGTAACACCGGGGAGCTGTTTTTT